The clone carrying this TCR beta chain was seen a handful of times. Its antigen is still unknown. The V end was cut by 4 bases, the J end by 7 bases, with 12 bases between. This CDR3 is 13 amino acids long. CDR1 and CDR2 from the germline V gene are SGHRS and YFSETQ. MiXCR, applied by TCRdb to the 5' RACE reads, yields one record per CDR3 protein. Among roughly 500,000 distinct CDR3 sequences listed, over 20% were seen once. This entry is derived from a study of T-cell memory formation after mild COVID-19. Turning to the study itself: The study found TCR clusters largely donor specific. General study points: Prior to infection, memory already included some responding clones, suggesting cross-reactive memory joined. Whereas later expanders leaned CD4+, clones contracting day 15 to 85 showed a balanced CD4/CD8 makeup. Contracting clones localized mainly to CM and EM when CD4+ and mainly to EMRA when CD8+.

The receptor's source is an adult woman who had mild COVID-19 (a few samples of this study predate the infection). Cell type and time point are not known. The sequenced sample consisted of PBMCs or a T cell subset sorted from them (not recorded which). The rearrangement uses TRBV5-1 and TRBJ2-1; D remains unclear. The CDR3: CASSRTSGNEQFF. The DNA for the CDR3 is TGCGCCAGCAGCCGTACGAGTGGGAATGAGCAGTTCTTC.